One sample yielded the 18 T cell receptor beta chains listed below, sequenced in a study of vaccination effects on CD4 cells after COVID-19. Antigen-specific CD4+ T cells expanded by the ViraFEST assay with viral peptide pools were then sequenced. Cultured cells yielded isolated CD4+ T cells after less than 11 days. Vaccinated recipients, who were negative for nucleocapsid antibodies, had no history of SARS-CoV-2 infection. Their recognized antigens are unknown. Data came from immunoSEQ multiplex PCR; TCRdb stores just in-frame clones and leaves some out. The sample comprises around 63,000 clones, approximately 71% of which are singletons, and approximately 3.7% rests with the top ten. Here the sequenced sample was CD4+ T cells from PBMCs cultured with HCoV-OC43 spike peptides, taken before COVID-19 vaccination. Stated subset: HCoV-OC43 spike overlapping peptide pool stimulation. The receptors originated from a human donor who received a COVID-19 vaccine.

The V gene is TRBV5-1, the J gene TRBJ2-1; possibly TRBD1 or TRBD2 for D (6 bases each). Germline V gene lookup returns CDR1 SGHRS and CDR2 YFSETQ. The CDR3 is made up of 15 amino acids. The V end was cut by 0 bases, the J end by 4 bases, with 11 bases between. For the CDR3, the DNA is TGCGCCAGCAGCTTGGTGGGGGGCGGATACAATGAGCAGTTCTTC. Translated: CASSLVGGGYNEQFF.

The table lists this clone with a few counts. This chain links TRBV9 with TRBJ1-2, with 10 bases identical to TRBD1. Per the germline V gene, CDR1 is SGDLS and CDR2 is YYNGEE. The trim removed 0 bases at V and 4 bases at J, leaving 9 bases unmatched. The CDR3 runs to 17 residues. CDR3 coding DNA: TGTGCCAGCAGCGTAGCTCTGGGGACAGGGGATCGCTATGGCTACACCTTC. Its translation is CASSVALGTGDRYGYTF.

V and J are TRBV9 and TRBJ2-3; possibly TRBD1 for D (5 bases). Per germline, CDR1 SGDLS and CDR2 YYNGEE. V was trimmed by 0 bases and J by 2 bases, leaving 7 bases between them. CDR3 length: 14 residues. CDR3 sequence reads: CASSVATVTDTQYF. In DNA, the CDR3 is TGTGCCAGCAGCGTAGCGACAGTCACAGATACGCAGTATTTT.

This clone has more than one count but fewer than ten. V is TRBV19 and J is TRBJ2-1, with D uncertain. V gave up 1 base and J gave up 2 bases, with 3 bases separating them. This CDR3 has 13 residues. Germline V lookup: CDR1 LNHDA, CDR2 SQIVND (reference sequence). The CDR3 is CASSIVTYNEQFF. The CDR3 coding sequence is TGTGCCAGTAGTATAGTCACCTACAATGAGCAGTTCTTC.

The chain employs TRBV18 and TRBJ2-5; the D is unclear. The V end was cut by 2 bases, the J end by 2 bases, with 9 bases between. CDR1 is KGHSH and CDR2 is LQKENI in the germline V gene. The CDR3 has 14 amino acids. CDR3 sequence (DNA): TGTGCCAGCTCACCAGTGGAGCCTCAAGAGACCCAGTACTTC. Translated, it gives CASSPVEPQETQYF.

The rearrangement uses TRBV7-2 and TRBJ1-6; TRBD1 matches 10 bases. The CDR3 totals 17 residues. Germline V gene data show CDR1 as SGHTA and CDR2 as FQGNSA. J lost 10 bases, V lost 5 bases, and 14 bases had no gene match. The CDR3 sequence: CASSPTGTGVPLSPLHF. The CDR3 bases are TGTGCCAGCAGCCCAACGGGGACAGGGGTCCCCTTGTCACCCCTCCACTTT.

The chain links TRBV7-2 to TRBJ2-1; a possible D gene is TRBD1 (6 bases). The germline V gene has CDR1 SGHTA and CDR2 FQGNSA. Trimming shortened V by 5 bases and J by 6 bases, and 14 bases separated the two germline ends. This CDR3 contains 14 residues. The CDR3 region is CASSLLGQSNEQFF. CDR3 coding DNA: TGTGCCAGCAGCCTCTTAGGACAGTCCAATGAGCAGTTCTTC. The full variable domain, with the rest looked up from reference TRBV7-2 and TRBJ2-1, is GAGVSQSPSNKVTEKGKDVELRCDPISGHTALYWYRQSLGQGLEFLIYFQGNSAPDKSGLPSDRFSAERTGGSVSTLTIQRTQQEDSAVYLCASSLLGQSNEQFFGPGTRLTVL.

The CDR3 spells CAWSSTPGQGKGEQFF. The CDR3 DNA reads TGTGCCTGGAGCAGTACCCCCGGACAGGGGAAGGGTGAGCAGTTCTTC. The V gene is TRBV30, the J gene TRBJ2-1, with TRBD1 identical over 9 bases. The CDR3 loop spans 16 amino acids. Germline trimming cut 3 bases from V and 9 bases from J; bases unmatched to any gene: 15. Germline V CDR1 and CDR2: GTSNPN, SVGIG (reference sequence). Complete variable domain (other parts from reference TRBV30 and TRBJ2-1): SQTIHQWPATLVQPVGSPLSLECTVEGTSNPNLYWYRQAAGRGLQLLFYSVGIGQISSEVPQNLSASRPQDRQFILSSKKLLLSDSGFYLCAWSSTPGQGKGEQFFGPGTRLTVL.

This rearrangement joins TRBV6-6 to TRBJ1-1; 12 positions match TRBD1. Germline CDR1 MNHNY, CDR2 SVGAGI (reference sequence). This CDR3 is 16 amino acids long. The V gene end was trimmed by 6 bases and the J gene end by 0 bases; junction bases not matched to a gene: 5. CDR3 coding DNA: TGTGCCAGCAGGGGACAGGGGGCTAGGATGAACACTGAAGCTTTCTTT. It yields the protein CASRGQGARMNTEAFF.

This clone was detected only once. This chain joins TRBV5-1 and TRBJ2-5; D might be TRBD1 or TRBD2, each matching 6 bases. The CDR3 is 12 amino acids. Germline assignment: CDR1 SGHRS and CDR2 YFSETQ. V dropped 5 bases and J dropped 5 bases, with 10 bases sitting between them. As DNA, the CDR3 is TGCGCCAGCAGTACAGGGAGGGAGACCCAGTACTTC. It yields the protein CASSTGRETQYF.

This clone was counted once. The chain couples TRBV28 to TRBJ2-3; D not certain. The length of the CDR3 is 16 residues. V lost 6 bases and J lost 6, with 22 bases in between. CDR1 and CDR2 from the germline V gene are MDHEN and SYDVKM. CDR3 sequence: CASSRSTGPGRDTQYF. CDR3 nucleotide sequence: TGTGCCAGCAGCCGATCAACTGGACCCGGCAGGGATACGCAGTATTTT.

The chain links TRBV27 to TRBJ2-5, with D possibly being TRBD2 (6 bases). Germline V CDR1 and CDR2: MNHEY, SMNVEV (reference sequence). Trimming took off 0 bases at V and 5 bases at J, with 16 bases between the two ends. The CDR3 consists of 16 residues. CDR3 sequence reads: CASSLSIGAGRETQYF. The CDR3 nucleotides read TGTGCCAGCAGTTTATCGATTGGGGCAGGGAGGGAGACCCAGTACTTC.

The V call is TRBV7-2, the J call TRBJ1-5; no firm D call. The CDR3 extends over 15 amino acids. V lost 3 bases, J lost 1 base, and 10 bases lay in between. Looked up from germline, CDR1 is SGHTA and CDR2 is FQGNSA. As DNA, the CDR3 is TGTGCCAGCAGCTTCAGTAGTCAGAGCAATCAGCCCCAGCATTTT. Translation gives CASSFSSQSNQPQHF.

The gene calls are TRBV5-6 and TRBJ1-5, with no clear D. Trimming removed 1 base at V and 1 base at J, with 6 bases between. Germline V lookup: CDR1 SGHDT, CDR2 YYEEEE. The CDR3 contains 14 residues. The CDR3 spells CASSLSRSNQPQHF. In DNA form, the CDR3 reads TGTGCCAGCAGCTTGTCCAGGAGCAATCAGCCCCAGCATTTT.

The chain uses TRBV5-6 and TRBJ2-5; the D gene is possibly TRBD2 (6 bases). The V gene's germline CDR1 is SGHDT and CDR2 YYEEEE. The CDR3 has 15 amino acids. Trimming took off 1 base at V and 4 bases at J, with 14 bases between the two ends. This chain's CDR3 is CASSLRDSGGETQYF. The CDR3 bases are TGTGCCAGCAGCTTGAGGGACTCTGGTGGAGAGACCCAGTACTTC.

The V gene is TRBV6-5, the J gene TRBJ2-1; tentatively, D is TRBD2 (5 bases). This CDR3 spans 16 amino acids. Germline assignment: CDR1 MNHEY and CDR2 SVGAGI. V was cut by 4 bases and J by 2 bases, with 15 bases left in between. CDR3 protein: CASSSLRGLPYNEQFF. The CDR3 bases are TGTGCCAGCAGTTCCTTGAGAGGGTTACCCTACAATGAGCAGTTCTTC.

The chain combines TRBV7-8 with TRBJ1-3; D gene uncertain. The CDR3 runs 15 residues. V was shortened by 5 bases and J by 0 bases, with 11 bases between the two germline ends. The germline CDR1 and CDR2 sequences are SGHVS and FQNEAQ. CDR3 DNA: TGTGCCAGCAGCCAAGCGTTCAGCTCTGGAAACACCATATATTTT. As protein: CASSQAFSSGNTIYF.

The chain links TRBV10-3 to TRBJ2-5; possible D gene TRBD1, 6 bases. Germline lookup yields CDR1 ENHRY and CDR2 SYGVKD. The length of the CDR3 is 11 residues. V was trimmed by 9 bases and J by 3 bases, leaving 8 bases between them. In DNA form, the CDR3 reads TGTGCCATACGACAGGAAGAGACCCAGTACTTC. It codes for CAIRQEETQYF.